Below, 31 T cell receptor beta chains from the same sample are listed, as sequenced in a study of blood T cell repertoires in COVID-19. TCRdb's copy holds only in-frame clones and misses some; the assay was immunoSEQ multiplex PCR. The table has roughly 220,000 clones, around 82% seen once. Sequencing was performed on PBMCs or T cells enriched from blood (not recorded which). The origin of the receptors is a young man with acute COVID-19.

This clone has a handful of counts. The chain is built from TRBV19 and TRBJ1-3; 8 nucleotides line up with TRBD1. CDR3 length: 16 residues. Germline V gene data show CDR1 as LNHDA and CDR2 as SQIVND (reference sequence). V gave up 5 bases and J gave up 4 bases; unmatched junction bases: 10. CDR3 region: CASSVTTGAPGNTIYF. The CDR3 DNA reads as TGTGCCAGTAGTGTAACGACAGGGGCGCCAGGAAACACCATATATTTT.

This chain uses TRBV27 with TRBJ2-7; possible D gene TRBD1, 6 bases. Trimming removed 4 bases from V and 6 bases from J, with 16 bases in between. Per the germline V gene, CDR1 is MNHEY and CDR2 is SMNVEV (reference sequence). The CDR3 runs 14 residues. The DNA for the CDR3 is TGTGCCAGCAGTTCCTCCGGGACAAGTCTCGAGCAGTACTTC. Its translation is CASSSSGTSLEQYF.

The V call is TRBV7-9, the J call TRBJ2-7; no firm D call. This CDR3 is built from 11 residues. Deletions cut 6 bases from V and 3 bases from J, with 6 bases between. Per the germline V gene, CDR1 is SEHNR and CDR2 is FQNEAQ (reference sequence). CDR3 amino acids: CASRSGYEQYF. The CDR3 DNA follows: TGTGCCAGCAGGTCAGGCTACGAGCAGTACTTC. Supplemented by reference TRBV7-9 and TRBJ2-7, the full variable domain reads DTGVSQNPRHKITKRGQNVTFRCDPISEHNRLYWYRQTLGQGPEFLTYFQNEAQLEKSRLLSDRFSAERPKGSFSTLEIQRTEQGDSAMYLCASRSGYEQYFGPGTRLTVT.

V usage is TRBV4-1 and J usage is TRBJ2-5; 10 bases are a match to TRBD2. V lost 0 bases to trimming and J lost 2 bases; unmatched junction nucleotides: 6. The germline V gene has CDR1 MGHRA and CDR2 YSYEKL. The CDR3 covers 17 residues. The CDR3 nucleotides read TGCGCCAGCAGCCAAGATCAGGAAGCGGGGGGGCAAGAGACCCAGTACTTC. Encoded protein: CASSQDQEAGGQETQYF.

This clone was recorded many times. The rearrangement uses TRBV11-1 and TRBJ2-1; 7 nucleotides match TRBD2. This CDR3 spans 14 amino acids. The germline V gene has CDR1 SGHAT and CDR2 FQDESV (reference sequence). Trimming took 4 bases from V and 6 from J; bases not matched to a gene: 6. CDR3 sequence reads: CASSSSGNRNEQFF. CDR3 DNA sequence: TGTGCCAGCAGCTCTAGCGGCAACCGCAATGAGCAGTTCTTC.

The chain joins TRBV6-6 to TRBJ2-7; D remains ambiguous. The V end was cut by 3 bases, the J end by 2 bases, with 8 bases between. This CDR3 is built from 13 residues. The germline V gene encodes CDR1 MNHNY and CDR2 SVGAGI (reference sequence). DNA of the CDR3: TGTGCCAGCAGTTATAGCTTCACCTACGAGCAGTACTTC. It codes for CASSYSFTYEQYF.

The genes are TRBV4-1 and TRBJ1-5, with D possibly TRBD1 on 5 matching bases. Per the germline V gene, CDR1 is MGHRA and CDR2 is YSYEKL. This CDR3 has 16 amino acids. V was pared by 1 base and J by 2 bases, with 12 bases between. The CDR3 spells CASSQVEWGGNQPQHF. In nucleotides, the CDR3 is TGCGCCAGCAGCCAAGTAGAGTGGGGGGGCAATCAGCCCCAGCATTTT.

The gene calls are TRBV5-4 and TRBJ2-7; 7 positions agree with TRBD1. The CDR3 is made up of 15 amino acids. Trimming removed 2 bases from V and 3 bases from J; junction bases left unmatched: 8. Germline assignment: CDR1 SGHNT and CDR2 YYREEE (reference sequence). The CDR3 DNA reads as TGTGCCAGCAGCTTCGACGGGACAGCCTACTACGAGCAGTACTTC. Its protein product is CASSFDGTAYYEQYF.

This clone was counted only a few times. J is TRBJ2-1 and V is TRBV28; D ambiguous. CDR1 MDHEN and CDR2 SYDVKM come from the germline V gene. The CDR3 covers 13 residues. With 3 bases removed from V and 4 bases from J, the gap between germline ends came to 7 bases. CDR3 region: CASSFSIYNEQFF. Written as DNA, the CDR3 is TGTGCCAGCAGTTTCTCTATTTACAATGAGCAGTTCTTC.

Comment on this clone: This same CDR3 is encoded by further DNA sequences in the sample. This chain uses TRBV12-3 or TRBV12-4 with TRBJ1-5; a possible D gene is TRBD1 (5 bases). V dropped 3 bases and J dropped 5 bases, with 8 bases sitting between them. This CDR3 region has 13 residues. DNA for the CDR3: TGTGCCAGCAGTTTCACGGGGGATCAGCCCCAGCATTTT. It encodes CASSFTGDQPQHF.

V usage is TRBV27 and J usage is TRBJ1-5, with 8 bases matching TRBD1. V was pared by 3 bases and J by 1 base, with 2 bases of the junction left unmatched. The CDR3 covers 15 residues. Germline V gene lookup returns CDR1 MNHEY and CDR2 SMNVEV (reference sequence). The CDR3: CASSLRTGSNQPQHF. The CDR3 nucleotides are TGTGCCAGCAGTTTGCGGACAGGGAGCAATCAGCCCCAGCATTTT.

This clone appeared a few times. The V call is TRBV10-2, the J call TRBJ2-1; D is undetermined. V lost 2 bases, J lost 9 bases, and 11 bases lay in between. The CDR3 extends over 13 amino acids. Germline V gene sequence: CDR1 WSHSY, CDR2 SAAADI. This CDR3 is CASSENSLLEQFF. As DNA, the CDR3 is TGCGCCAGCAGTGAGAATTCCCTCCTTGAGCAGTTCTTC.

The CDR3 sequence: CASSPYYNEQFF. The CDR3 coding sequence is TGTGCCAGCAGCCCGTATTACAATGAGCAGTTCTTC. This chain links TRBV7-2 with TRBJ2-1; no clear D gene. Germline V gives CDR1 SGHTA, CDR2 FQGNSA. There are 12 residues in the CDR3. V was clipped by 5 bases and J by 4 bases, with 6 bases between them.

This chain joins TRBV19 and TRBJ2-4, with 7 nucleotides matching TRBD1. This CDR3 is built from 14 residues. Trimming removed 6 bases from V and 5 bases from J; junction bases left unmatched: 7. Germline lookup yields CDR1 LNHDA and CDR2 SQIVND (reference sequence). The CDR3 loop reads CASSRTGPENIQYF. The CDR3, as DNA: TGTGCCAGTAGCCGGACAGGCCCCGAAAACATTCAGTACTTC. Variable domain in full (rest from reference TRBV19 and TRBJ2-4): DGGITQSPKYLFRKEGQNVTLSCEQNLNHDAMYWYRQDPGQGLRLIYYSQIVNDFQKGDIAEGYSVSREKKESFPLTVTSAQKNPTAFYLCASSRTGPENIQYFGAGTRLSVL.

The chain carries TRBV10-2 and TRBJ2-5; TRBD2 matches at 12 bases. There are 15 residues in the CDR3. V shed 3 bases, J shed 2 bases, and the junction held 1 base outside the gene matches. Looked up from germline, CDR1 is WSHSY and CDR2 is SAAADI. CDR3 loop: CASSDLAGGQETQYF. CDR3 DNA: TGCGCCAGCAGTGATCTAGCGGGGGGGCAAGAGACCCAGTACTTC.

The chain combines TRBV9 with TRBJ2-3, with TRBD2 matching 14 bases. This CDR3 region has 17 residues. Germline V gives CDR1 SGDLS, CDR2 YYNGEE. J gave up 7 bases and V 0 bases, and 7 bases lay outside the gene matches. The CDR3 spells CASSVGVGLAGGNTQYF. CDR3 nucleotides: TGTGCCAGCAGCGTAGGGGTAGGACTAGCGGGGGGTAATACGCAGTATTTT.

This chain uses TRBV19 with TRBJ2-3, with 14 bases that match TRBD2. Per the germline V gene, CDR1 is LNHDA and CDR2 is SQIVND (reference sequence). The CDR3 is made up of 18 amino acids. Unmatched junction bases numbered 11, after V lost 4 bases and J lost 5 bases. This chain's CDR3 is CASSTRGGLAGAEDTQYF. As DNA, the CDR3 is TGTGCCAGTAGTACCCGGGGGGGACTAGCGGGGGCGGAAGATACGCAGTATTTT.

V usage is TRBV6-5 and J usage is TRBJ2-5; 7 nucleotides agree with TRBD2. With V trimmed by 6 bases and J by 5 bases, 12 bases remained unmatched. There are 15 residues in the CDR3. Germline CDR1 reads MNHEY; CDR2 reads SVGAGI. CDR3 in amino acids: CASSPEWGGWETQYF. CDR3 nucleotide sequence: TGTGCCAGCAGCCCCGAGTGGGGGGGATGGGAGACCCAGTACTTC.

The chain recombines TRBV6-5 with TRBJ1-5, with 9 bases fitting TRBD1. This CDR3 is 15 amino acids long. J gave up 5 bases and V 6 bases, and 8 bases lay outside the gene matches. Per germline, CDR1 MNHEY and CDR2 SVGAGI. This CDR3 is CASSWTGAVDQPQHF. DNA for the CDR3: TGTGCCAGCAGCTGGACAGGGGCAGTGGATCAGCCCCAGCATTTT.

The rearrangement links TRBV14 to TRBJ1-4; D remains unclear. Trimming left V 5 bases short and J 8 bases short, with 12 bases between. CDR1 SGHDN and CDR2 FVKESK come from the germline V gene. The CDR3 length is 13 residues. The CDR3 is CASSRAGREKLFF. CDR3 nucleotides: TGTGCCAGCAGCAGGGCGGGAAGGGAAAAACTGTTTTTT.

The chain carries TRBV6-4 and TRBJ2-7; the match to TRBD2 covers 11 bases. CDR3 length equals 14 residues. After removal of 6 bases from V and 8 bases from J, the junction contained 9 bases not matched to a gene. Germline loops: CDR1 MRHNA, CDR2 SNTAGT. Here the CDR3 reads CASRGRLAGYKQYF. DNA for the CDR3: TGTGCCAGCAGGGGCCGACTAGCGGGGTACAAGCAGTACTTC.

This sequence joins TRBV28 and TRBJ2-7; D is perhaps TRBD1 (5 bases). Germline values: CDR1 MDHEN, CDR2 SYDVKM. The CDR3 has 11 amino acids. Deletions cut 11 bases from V and 4 bases from J, with 12 bases between. The CDR3 reads CAWGEVYEQYF. The CDR3 DNA reads TGTGCCTGGGGCGAGGTTTACGAGCAGTACTTC.

This clone was observed a few times. The chain links TRBV13 to TRBJ1-4; D is unresolved. CDR3 length: 15 residues. Trimming stripped 4 bases from V and 5 bases from J, with 14 bases between. Per the germline V gene, CDR1 is PRHDT and CDR2 is FYEKMQ (reference sequence). This chain's CDR3 is CASSSRLDGNEKLFF. The CDR3 nucleotides read TGTGCCAGCAGCTCCCGACTTGACGGGAATGAAAAACTGTTTTTT.

The rearrangement uses TRBV6-1 and TRBJ1-6, with D hard to call. The CDR3 covers 16 residues. CDR1 MNHNS and CDR2 SASEGT come from the germline V gene. Trimming cost V 4 bases and J 2 bases, with 12 bases left between them. In DNA, the CDR3 is TGTGCCAGCAGTGCCCGGGAAGGGACCTATAATTCACCCCTCCACTTT. It yields the protein CASSAREGTYNSPLHF.

V usage is TRBV6-5 and J usage is TRBJ2-7, with 9 bases that match TRBD1. With 4 bases clipped from V and 0 bases from J, the junction kept 1 base outside the gene matches. The CDR3 sequence is 14 residues long. The germline V gene has CDR1 MNHEY and CDR2 SVGAGI. CDR3 residues: CASSSTGGSYEQYF. The CDR3 DNA follows: TGTGCCAGCAGTTCGACAGGGGGCTCCTACGAGCAGTACTTC.

This rearrangement joins TRBV11-2 to TRBJ2-5; D is ambiguous. This CDR3 is 13 amino acids long. Trimming removed 1 base from V and 5 bases from J, with 8 bases in between. Looked up from germline, CDR1 is SGHAT and CDR2 is FQNNGV. CDR3 nucleotide sequence: TGTGCCAGCAGCTTAGTCGGGTGGGAGACCCAGTACTTC. This codes for CASSLVGWETQYF.

The genes are TRBV7-6 and TRBJ2-5, with 11 bases identical to TRBD2. Germline V gene lookup returns CDR1 SGHVS and CDR2 FNYEAQ. This CDR3 comprises 16 residues. V gave up 5 bases and J gave up 0 bases; unmatched junction bases: 5. CDR3 nucleotides: TGTGCCAGCAGCCGCCCTAGCGGGGGGTACCAAGAGACCCAGTACTTC. Encoded protein: CASSRPSGGYQETQYF.

The chain carries TRBV10-3 and TRBJ2-7, with 10 bases fitting TRBD1. Germline V CDR1 and CDR2: ENHRY, SYGVKD. J lost 5 bases, V lost 9 bases, and 10 bases had no gene match. The length of the CDR3 is 14 residues. DNA for the CDR3: TGTGCCATTAAATCCGGGACAGGGGACCACGAGCAGTACTTC. It translates to CAIKSGTGDHEQYF.

The V gene is TRBV30, the J gene TRBJ1-5; D unclear. The V gene lost 0 bases and the J gene lost 6 bases, with 9 bases spanning the gap. This CDR3 comprises 13 residues. Germline V lookup: CDR1 GTSNPN, CDR2 SVGIG (reference sequence). CDR3 in amino acids: CAWSVGASQPQHF. The CDR3, as DNA: TGTGCCTGGAGTGTGGGAGCCAGTCAGCCCCAGCATTTT.

The chain joins TRBV28 to TRBJ2-5, with 10 positions matching TRBD1. There are 15 residues in the CDR3. V was pared by 3 bases and J by 5 bases, with 6 bases of the junction left unmatched. Per germline, CDR1 MDHEN and CDR2 SYDVKM. The CDR3 loop reads CASSLADRGMETQYF. CDR3 DNA: TGTGCCAGCAGTTTGGCGGACAGGGGGATGGAGACCCAGTACTTC.

V gene TRBV30 combines with J gene TRBJ2-5; 10 bases are shared with TRBD2. V trimming: 4 bases; J trimming: 4 bases; junction bases outside the gene matches: 6. The CDR3 is 14 amino acids. Per the germline V gene, CDR1 is GTSNPN and CDR2 is SVGIG (reference sequence). In DNA form, the CDR3 reads TGTGCCTGGACTAGCGGGGGCCGGGGAGAGACCCAGTACTTC. Translating gives CAWTSGGRGETQYF.